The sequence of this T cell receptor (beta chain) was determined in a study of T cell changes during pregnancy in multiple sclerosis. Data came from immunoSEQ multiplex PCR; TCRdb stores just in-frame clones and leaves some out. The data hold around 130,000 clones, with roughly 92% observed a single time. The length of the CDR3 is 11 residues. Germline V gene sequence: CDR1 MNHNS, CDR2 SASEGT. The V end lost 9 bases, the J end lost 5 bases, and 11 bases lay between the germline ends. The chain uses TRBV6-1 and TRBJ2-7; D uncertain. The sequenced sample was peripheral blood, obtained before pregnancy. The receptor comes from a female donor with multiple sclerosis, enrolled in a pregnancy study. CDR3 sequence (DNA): TGTGCCAGTTCCCTTCGGGACGAGCAGTACTTC. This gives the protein CASSLRDEQYF.